The T cell receptor (beta chain) under discussion was sequenced for a study of shared clonotypes between healthy human individuals. Per sorted-subset replicate PCR, input was around 220 ng DNA, representing about 32,000 T cell genomes. Sequencing used immunoSEQ multiplex PCR; TCRdb keeps in-frame clones, though not all of them. The table lists roughly 500,000 clones, roughly 95% of them singletons. The clonotype originates from a woman aged 25-40 years in good health. Sequencing used naive CD4+ T cells sorted from blood. This sample's subset: CD45RA+ positively selected.

Here the CDR3 reads CASSFRRGGTEAFF. The DNA for the CDR3 is TGTGCCAGCAGCTTTCGGAGGGGCGGCACTGAAGCTTTCTTT. The rearrangement links TRBV5-6 to TRBJ1-1, with D possibly being TRBD1 (5 bases). The ends were cut back, 2 bases at V and 4 bases at J, with 12 bases in the middle. CDR3 length equals 14 residues. Looked up from germline, CDR1 is SGHDT and CDR2 is YYEEEE.